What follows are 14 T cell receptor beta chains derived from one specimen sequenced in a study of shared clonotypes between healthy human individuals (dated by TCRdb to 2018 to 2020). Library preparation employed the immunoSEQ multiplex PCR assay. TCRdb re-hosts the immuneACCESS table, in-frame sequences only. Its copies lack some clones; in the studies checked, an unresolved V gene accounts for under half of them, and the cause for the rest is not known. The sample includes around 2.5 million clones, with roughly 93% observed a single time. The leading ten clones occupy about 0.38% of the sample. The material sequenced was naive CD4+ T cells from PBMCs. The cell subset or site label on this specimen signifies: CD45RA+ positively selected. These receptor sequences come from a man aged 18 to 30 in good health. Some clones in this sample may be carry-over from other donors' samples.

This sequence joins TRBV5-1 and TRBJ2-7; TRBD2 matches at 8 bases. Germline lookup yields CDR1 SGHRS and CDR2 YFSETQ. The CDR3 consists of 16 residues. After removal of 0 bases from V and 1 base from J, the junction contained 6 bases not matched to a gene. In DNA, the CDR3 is TGCGCCAGCAGCTTGGCCGCAGTAGCGGGGTCCTACGAGCAGTACTTC. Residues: CASSLAAVAGSYEQYF.

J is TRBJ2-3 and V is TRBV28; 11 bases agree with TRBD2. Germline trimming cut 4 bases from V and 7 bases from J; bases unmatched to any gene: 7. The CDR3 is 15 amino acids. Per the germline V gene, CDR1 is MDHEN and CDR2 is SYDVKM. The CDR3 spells CASSSLAGGGYTQYF. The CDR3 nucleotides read TGTGCCAGCAGTTCTCTAGCGGGGGGTGGGTATACGCAGTATTTT.

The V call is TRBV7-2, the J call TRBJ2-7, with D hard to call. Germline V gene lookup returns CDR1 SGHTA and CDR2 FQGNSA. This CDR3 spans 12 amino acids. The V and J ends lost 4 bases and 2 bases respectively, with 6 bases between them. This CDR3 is CASSSQPYEQYF. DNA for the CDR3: TGTGCCAGCAGCTCGCAGCCCTACGAGCAGTACTTC.

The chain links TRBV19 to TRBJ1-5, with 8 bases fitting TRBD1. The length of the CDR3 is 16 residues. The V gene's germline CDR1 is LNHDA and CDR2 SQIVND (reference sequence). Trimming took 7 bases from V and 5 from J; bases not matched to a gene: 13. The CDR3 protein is CASTHHGGQVHQPQHF. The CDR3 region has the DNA TGTGCCAGTACCCACCACGGGGGACAGGTCCATCAGCCCCAGCATTTT.

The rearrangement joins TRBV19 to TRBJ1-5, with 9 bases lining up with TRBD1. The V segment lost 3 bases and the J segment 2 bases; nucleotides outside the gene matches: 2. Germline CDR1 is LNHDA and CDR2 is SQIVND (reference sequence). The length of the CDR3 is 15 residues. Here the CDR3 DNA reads TGTGCCAGTAGTATGACAGGGGGGCGCAATCAGCCCCAGCATTTT. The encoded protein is CASSMTGGRNQPQHF. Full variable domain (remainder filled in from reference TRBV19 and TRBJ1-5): DGGITQSPKYLFRKEGQNVTLSCEQNLNHDAMYWYRQDPGQGLRLIYYSQIVNDFQKGDIAEGYSVSREKKESFPLTVTSAQKNPTAFYLCASSMTGGRNQPQHFGDGTRLSIL.

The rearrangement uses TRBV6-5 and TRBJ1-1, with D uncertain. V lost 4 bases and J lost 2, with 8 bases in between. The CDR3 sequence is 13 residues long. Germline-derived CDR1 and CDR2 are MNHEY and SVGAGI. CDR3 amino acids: CASSWQANTEAFF. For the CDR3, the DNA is TGTGCCAGCAGTTGGCAGGCAAACACTGAAGCTTTCTTT.

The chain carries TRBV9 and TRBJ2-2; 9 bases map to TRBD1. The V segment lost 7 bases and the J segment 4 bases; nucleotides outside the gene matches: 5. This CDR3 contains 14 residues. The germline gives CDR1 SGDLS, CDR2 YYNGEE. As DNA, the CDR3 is TGTGCCAGCTTACAGGGGGCGAGCACCGGGGAGCTGTTTTTT. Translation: CASLQGASTGELFF.

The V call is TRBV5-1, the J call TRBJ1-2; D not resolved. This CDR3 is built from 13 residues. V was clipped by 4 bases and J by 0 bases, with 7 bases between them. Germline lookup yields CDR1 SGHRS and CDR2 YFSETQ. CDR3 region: CASSVLTNYGYTF. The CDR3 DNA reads TGCGCCAGCAGCGTCCTCACTAACTATGGCTACACCTTC. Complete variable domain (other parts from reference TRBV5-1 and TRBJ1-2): KAGVTQTPRYLIKTRGQQVTLSCSPISGHRSVSWYQQTPGQGLQFLFEYFSETQRNKGNFPGRFSGRQFSNSRSEMNVSTLELGDSALYLCASSVLTNYGYTFGSGTRLTVV.

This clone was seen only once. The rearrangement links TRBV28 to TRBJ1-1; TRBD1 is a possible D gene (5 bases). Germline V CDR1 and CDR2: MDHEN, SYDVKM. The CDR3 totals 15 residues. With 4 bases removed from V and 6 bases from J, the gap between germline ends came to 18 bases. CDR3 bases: TGTGCCAGCAGTTCCCCCGGGCAGGGTGGCCCTGAAGCTTTCTTT. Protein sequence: CASSSPGQGGPEAFF.

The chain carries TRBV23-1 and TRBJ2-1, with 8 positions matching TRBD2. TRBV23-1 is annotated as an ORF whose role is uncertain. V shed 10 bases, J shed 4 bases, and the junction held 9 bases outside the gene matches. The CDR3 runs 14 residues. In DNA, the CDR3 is TGCGCCATTTCGGGAGGGGCGCCGTACAATGAGCAGTTCTTC. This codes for CAISGGAPYNEQFF.

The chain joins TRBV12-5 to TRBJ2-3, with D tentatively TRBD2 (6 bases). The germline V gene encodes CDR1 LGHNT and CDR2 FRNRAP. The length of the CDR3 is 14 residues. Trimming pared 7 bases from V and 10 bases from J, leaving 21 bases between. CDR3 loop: CASAPTRDRGAQYF. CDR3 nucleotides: TGTGCTAGTGCACCGACCCGGGACCGCGGGGCGCAGTATTTT.

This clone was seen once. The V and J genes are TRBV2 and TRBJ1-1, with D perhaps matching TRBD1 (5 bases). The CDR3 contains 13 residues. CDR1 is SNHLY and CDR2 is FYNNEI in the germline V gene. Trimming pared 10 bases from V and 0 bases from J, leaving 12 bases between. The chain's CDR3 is CATKGLLNTEAFF. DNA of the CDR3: TGTGCCACCAAGGGACTCCTGAACACTGAAGCTTTCTTT.

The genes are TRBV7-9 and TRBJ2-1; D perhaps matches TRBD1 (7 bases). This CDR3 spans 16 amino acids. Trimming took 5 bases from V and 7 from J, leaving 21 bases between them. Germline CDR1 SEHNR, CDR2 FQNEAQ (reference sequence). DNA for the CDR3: TGTGCCAGCAGCCCGGAGGGGGCGGCCCAATGGAATGAGCAGTTCTTC. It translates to CASSPEGAAQWNEQFF.

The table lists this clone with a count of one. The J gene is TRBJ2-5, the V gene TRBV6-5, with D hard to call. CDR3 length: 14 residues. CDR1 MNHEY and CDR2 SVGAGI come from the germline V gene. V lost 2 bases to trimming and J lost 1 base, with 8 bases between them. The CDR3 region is CASSYRVSQETQYF. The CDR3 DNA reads TGTGCCAGCAGTTACAGGGTATCCCAAGAGACCCAGTACTTC.